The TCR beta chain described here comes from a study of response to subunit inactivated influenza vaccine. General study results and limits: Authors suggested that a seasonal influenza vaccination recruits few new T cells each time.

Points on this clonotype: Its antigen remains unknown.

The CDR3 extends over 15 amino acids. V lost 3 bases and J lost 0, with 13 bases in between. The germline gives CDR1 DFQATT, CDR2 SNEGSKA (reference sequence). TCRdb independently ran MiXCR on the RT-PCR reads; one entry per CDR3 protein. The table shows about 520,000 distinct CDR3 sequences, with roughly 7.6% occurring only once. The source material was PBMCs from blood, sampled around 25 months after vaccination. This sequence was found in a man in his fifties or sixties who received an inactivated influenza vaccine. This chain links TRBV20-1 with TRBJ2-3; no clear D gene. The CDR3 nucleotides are TGCAGTGCTAGCGATGGATCGTCTAGCACAGATACGCAGTATTTT. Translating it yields CSASDGSSSTDTQYF.